The TCR beta chain described here comes from a study of a mutant IDH1 vaccine in newly diagnosed glioma. The wider study: Eight vaccinations went to patients in weeks 1, 3, 5, 7, 11, 15, 19, 23. Vaccine administration was initiated 4-6 weeks following radiotherapy alone, or with temozolomide cycles. Treated individuals were about 60% male and roughly 38% female, averaging roughly 39 years of age. Patients previously underwent radiotherapy, temozolomide, or both, and most underwent both.

Time point here: week 23, last vaccination. The content of each vaccine dose was 300 ug of mutant IDH1 20-mer peptide, and topical imiquimod accompanied it. Worth noting for this clone: What it recognizes is unknown.

Trimming removed 4 bases at V and 3 bases at J, with 6 bases between. Germline values: CDR1 LNHNV, CDR2 YYDKDF (reference sequence). This CDR3 is built from 13 residues. Repertoires were generated with immunoSEQ multiplex PCR, while TCRdb's copy carries only in-frame clones and drops some. This sample yields 50,000 to 70,000 clones, of which roughly 77% are seen a single time; around 8.9% belongs to the top ten. The chain couples TRBV15 to TRBJ1-4; perhaps TRBD1 as D (5 bases). The sequenced sample was PBMCs, obtained from a glioma patient whose treatment included an IDH1 peptide vaccine. This receptor was taken from a middle-aged woman with glioma. Some clones in this sample may be carry-over from other donors' samples. CDR3 loop: CATSTGPNEKLFF. CDR3 nucleotides: TGTGCCACCAGCACGGGGCCTAATGAAAAACTGTTTTTT. Combining the CDR3 with reference TRBV15 and TRBJ1-4 gives the whole variable domain DAMVIQNPRYQVTQFGKPVTLSCSQTLNHNVMYWYQQKSSQAPKLLFHYYDKDFNNEADTPDNFQSRRPNTSFCFLDIRSPGLGDTAMYLCATSTGPNEKLFFGSGTQLSVL.